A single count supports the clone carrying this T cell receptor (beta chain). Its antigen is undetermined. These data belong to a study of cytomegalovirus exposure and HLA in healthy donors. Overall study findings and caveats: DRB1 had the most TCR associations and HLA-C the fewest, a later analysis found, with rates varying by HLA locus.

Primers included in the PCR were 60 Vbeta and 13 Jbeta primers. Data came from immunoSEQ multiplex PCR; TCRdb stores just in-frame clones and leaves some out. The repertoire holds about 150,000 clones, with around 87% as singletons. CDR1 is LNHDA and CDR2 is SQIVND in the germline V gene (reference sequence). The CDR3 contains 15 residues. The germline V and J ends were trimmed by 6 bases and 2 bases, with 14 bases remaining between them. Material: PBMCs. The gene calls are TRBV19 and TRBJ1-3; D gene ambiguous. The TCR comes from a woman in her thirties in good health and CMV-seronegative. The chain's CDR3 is CASRTERVTGNTIYF. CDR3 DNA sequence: TGTGCCAGTAGAACAGAGAGAGTGACTGGAAACACCATATATTTT.